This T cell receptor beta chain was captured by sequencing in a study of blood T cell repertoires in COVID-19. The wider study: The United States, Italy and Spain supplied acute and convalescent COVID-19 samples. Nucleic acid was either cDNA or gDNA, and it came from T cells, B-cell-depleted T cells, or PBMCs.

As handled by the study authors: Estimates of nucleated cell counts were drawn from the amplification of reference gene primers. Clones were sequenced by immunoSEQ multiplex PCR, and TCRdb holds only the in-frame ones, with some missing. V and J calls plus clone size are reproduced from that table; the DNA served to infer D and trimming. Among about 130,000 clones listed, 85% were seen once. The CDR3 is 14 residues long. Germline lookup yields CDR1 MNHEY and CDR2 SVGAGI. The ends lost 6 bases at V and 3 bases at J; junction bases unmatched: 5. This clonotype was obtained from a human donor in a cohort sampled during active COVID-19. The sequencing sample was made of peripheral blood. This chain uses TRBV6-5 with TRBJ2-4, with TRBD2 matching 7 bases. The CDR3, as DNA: TGTGCCAGCAGGATGGAGCGGGGCAAAAACATTCAGTACTTC. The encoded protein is CASRMERGKNIQYF.